This entry concerns a single TCR beta chain. Antigen: not known. This entry comes from a study of early stage breast cancer tumors. Across the whole study: About eight ER+/PR+/HER2- tumors were invasive ductal; a few were invasive lobular. General study findings and limits: Tumor and normal breast were distinguished via blood comparison in about 85% of the 16 patients.

Only in-frame clones appear in the TCRdb table, and some are missing; sequencing was by immunoSEQ multiplex PCR. The table includes around 40,000 clones, about two thirds detected once. The germline CDR1 and CDR2 sequences are MNHEY and SVGAGI. V shed 6 bases, J shed 14 bases, and the junction held 8 bases outside the gene matches. This CDR3 comprises 13 residues. The TCR originated in a person aged 50-59 years with breast cancer. Sequenced: blood. The rearrangement uses TRBV6-5 and TRBJ1-6; 9 bases match TRBD1. The chain's CDR3 is CASSSGTGITLHF. CDR3 bases: TGTGCCAGCAGCTCCGGGACAGGGATAACCCTCCACTTT.